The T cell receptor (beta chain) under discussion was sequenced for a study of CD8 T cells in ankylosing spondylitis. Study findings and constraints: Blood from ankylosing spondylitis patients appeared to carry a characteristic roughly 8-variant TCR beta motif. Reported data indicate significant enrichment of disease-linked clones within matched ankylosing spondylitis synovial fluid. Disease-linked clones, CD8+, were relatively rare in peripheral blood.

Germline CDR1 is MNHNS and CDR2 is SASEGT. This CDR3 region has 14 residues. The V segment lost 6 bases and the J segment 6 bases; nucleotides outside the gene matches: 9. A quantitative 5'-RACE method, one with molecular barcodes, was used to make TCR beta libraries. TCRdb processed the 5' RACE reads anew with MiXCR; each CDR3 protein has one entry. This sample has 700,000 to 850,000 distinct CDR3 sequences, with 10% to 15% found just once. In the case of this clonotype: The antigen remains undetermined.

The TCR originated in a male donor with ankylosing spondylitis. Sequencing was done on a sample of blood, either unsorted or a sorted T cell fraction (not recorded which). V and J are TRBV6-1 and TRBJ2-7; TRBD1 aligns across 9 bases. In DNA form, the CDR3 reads TGTGCCAGCAGACGCGCCCGGACAGGGGTCGAGCAGTACTTC. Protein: CASRRARTGVEQYF.